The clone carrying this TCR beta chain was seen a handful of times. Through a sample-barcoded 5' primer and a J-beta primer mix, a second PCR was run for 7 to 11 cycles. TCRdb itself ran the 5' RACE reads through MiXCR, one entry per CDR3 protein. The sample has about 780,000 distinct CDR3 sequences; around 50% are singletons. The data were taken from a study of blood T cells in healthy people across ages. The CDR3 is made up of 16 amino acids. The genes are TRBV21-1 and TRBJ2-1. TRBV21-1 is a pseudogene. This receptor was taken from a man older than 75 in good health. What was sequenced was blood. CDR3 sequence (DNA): TGTGCCAGCAGCAAAGTGGCCGAAGTGGCCTACAATGAGCAGTTCTTC. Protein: CASSKVAEVAYNEQFF.